The table lists the clone carrying this T cell receptor beta chain with a few counts. This sample is part of a study of T cells after yellow fever vaccination. Germline lookup yields CDR1 LNHNV and CDR2 YYDKDF (reference sequence). CDR3 length: 14 amino acids. The V and J ends lost 2 bases and 2 bases, in that order; junction bases with no gene match: 0. TCRdb reprocessed the 5' RACE reads with MiXCR, giving one entry per CDR3 protein. In the table there are under 550,000 distinct CDR3 sequences, around a fifth of which are singletons. The source was PBMCs, collected roughly 20 days after the first yellow fever vaccination. This receptor was taken from a man aged 18 to 35 who received the YFV17D yellow fever vaccine. The chain employs TRBV15 and TRBJ1-2, with 9 bases fitting TRBD1. The CDR3 region has the DNA TGTGCCACCAGCAGAACAGGGGGCAACTATGGCTACACCTTC. It specifies CATSRTGGNYGYTF.